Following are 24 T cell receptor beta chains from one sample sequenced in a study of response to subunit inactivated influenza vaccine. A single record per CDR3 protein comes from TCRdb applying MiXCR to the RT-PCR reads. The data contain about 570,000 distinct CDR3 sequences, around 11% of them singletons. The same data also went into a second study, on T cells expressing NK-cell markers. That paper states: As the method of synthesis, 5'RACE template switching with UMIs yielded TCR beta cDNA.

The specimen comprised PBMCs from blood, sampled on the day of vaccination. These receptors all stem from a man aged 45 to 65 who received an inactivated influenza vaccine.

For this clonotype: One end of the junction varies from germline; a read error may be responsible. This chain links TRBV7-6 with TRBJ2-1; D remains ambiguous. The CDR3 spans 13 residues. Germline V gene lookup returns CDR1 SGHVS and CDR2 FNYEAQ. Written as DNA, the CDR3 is TGTGCCAGCGGCCCTCGGGTCCAGAATGCGCAGTTCTTC. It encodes CASGPRVQNAQFF.

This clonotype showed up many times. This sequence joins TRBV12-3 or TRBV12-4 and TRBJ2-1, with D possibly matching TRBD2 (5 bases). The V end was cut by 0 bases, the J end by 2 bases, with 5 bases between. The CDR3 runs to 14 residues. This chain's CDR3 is CASSLALAYNEQFF. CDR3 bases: TGTGCCAGCAGTTTAGCACTAGCCTACAATGAGCAGTTCTTC.

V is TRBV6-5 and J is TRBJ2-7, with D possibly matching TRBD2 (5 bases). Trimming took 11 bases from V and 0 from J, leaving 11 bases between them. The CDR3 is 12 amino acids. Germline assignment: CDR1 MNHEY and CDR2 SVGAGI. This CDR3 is CASRAVSYEQYF. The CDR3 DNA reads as TGTGCCTCGAGGGCGGTCTCCTACGAGCAGTACTTC.

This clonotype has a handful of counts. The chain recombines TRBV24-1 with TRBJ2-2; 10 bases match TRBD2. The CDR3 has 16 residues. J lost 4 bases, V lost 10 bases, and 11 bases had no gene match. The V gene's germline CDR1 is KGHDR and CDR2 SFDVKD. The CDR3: CATSLGLAPSTGELFF. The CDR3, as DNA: TGTGCCACTAGTCTGGGACTAGCGCCGAGCACCGGGGAGCTGTTTTTT.

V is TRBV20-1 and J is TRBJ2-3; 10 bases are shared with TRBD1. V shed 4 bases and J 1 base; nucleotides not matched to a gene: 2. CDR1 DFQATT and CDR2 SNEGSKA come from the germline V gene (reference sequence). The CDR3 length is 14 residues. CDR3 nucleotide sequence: TGCAGTGCTAAAGGGACAGGGGGCACAGATACGCAGTATTTT. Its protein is CSAKGTGGTDTQYF.

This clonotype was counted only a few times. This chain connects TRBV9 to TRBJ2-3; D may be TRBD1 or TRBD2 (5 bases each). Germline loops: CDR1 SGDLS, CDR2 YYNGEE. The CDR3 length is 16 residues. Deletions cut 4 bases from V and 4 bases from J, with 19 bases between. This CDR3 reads CASSTRGGTSSDTQYF. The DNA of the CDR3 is TGTGCCAGCAGCACCCGTGGGGGTACTTCATCAGATACGCAGTATTTT.

CDR3 in DNA: TGCAGTGTTGGGCTAGCGGGGGGTACGCCCTACGAGCAGTACTTC. Its translation: CSVGLAGGTPYEQYF. The V and J genes are TRBV20-1 and TRBJ2-7; 11 nucleotides line up with TRBD2. Germline V lookup: CDR1 DFQATT, CDR2 SNEGSKA (reference sequence). With V trimmed by 7 bases and J by 2 bases, 10 bases remained unmatched. This CDR3 comprises 15 residues.

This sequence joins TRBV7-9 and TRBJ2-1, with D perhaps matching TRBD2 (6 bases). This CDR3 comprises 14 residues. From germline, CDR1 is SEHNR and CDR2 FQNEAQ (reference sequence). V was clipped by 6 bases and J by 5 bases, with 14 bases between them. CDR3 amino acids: CASSPQAGNNEQFF. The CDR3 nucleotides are TGTGCCAGCAGTCCCCAAGCGGGTAACAATGAGCAGTTCTTC.

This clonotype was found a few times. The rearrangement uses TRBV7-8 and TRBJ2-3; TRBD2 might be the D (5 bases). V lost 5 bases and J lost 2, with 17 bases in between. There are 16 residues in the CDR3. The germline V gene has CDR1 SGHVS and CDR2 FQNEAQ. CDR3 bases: TGTGCCAGCAGCCTAACATGGTTGGGAGCCACAGATACGCAGTATTTT. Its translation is CASSLTWLGATDTQYF. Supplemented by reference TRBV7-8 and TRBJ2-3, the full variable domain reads GAGVSQSPRYKVAKRGQDVALRCDPISGHVSLFWYQQALGQGPEFLTYFQNEAQLDKSGLPSDRFFAERPEGSVSTLKIQRTQQEDSAVYLCASSLTWLGATDTQYFGPGTRLTVL.

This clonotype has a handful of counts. This CDR3 is CASSTLRGSQETQYF. CDR3 DNA sequence: TGTGCCAGCAGCACTCTGCGGGGTTCCCAAGAGACCCAGTACTTC. The gene calls are TRBV11-2 and TRBJ2-5, with a weak D call TRBD2 (6 bases). Per germline, CDR1 SGHAT and CDR2 FQNNGV. V lost 5 bases and J lost 1, with 14 bases in between. This CDR3 contains 15 residues.

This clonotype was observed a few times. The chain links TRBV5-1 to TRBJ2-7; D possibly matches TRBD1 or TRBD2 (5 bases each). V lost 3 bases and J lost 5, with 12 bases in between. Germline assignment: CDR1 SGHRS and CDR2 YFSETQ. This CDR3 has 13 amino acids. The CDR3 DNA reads TGCGCCAGCAGCTACGAGGGGATACACGAGCAGTACTTC. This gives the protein CASSYEGIHEQYF.

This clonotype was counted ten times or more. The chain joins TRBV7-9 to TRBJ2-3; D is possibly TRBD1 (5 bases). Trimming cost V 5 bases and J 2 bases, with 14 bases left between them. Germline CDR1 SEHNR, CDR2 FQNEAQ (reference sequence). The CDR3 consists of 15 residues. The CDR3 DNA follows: TGTGCCAGCAGCGTGAAGCAGGGCTCCACAGATACGCAGTATTTT. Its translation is CASSVKQGSTDTQYF.

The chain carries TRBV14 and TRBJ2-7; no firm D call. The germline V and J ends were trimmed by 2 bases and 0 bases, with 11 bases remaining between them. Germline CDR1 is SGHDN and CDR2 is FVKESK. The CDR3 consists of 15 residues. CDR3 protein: CASSQLSTRSYEQYF. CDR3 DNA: TGTGCCAGCAGCCAATTGTCTACCCGCTCCTACGAGCAGTACTTC. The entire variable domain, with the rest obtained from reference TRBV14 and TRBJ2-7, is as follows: EAGVTQFPSHSVIEKGQTVTLRCDPISGHDNLYWYRRVMGKEIKFLLHFVKESKQDESGMPNNRFLAERTGGTYSTLKVQPAELEDSGVYFCASSQLSTRSYEQYFGPGTRLTVT.

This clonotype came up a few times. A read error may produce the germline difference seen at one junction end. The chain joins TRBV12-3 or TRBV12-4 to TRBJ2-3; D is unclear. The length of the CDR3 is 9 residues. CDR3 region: CASSLEADF. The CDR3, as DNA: TGTGCCAGCAGTTTAGAGGCAGATTTT.

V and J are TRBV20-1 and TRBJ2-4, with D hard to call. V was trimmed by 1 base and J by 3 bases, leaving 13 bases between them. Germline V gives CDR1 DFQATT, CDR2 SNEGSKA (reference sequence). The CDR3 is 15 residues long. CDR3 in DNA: TGCAGTGCTAGAGTAGGGTTCGAATTCAAAAACATTCAGTACTTC. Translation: CSARVGFEFKNIQYF.

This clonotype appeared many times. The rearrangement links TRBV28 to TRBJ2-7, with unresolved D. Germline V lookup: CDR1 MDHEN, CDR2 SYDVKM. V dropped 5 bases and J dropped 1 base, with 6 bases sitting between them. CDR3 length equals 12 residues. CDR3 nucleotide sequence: TGTGCCAGCAGTAACCCATCCTACGAGCAGTACTTC. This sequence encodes CASSNPSYEQYF.

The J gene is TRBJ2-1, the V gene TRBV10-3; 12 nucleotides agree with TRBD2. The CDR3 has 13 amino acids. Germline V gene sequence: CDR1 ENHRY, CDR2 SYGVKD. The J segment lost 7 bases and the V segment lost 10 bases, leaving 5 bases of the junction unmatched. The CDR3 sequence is CASGLAGKNEQFF. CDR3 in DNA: TGTGCCAGCGGACTAGCGGGAAAGAATGAGCAGTTCTTC.

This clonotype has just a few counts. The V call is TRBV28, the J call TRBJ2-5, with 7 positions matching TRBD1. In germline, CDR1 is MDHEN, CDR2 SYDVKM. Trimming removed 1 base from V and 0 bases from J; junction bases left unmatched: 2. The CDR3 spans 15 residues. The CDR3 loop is CASSLLGTDQETQYF. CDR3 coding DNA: TGTGCCAGCAGTTTATTAGGGACAGACCAAGAGACCCAGTACTTC. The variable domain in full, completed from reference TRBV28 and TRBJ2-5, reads DVKVTQSSRYLVKRTGEKVFLECVQDMDHENMFWYRQDPGLGLRLIYFSYDVKMKEKGDIPEGYSVSREKKERFSLILESASTNQTSMYLCASSLLGTDQETQYFGPGTRLLVL.

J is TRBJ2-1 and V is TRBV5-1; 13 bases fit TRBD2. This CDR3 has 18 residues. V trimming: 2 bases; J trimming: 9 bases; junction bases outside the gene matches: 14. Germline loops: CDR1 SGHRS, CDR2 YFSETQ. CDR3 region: CASSLISTGTSGMVEQFF. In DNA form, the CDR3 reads TGCGCCAGCAGCTTAATCTCTACCGGGACTAGCGGGATGGTTGAGCAGTTCTTC.

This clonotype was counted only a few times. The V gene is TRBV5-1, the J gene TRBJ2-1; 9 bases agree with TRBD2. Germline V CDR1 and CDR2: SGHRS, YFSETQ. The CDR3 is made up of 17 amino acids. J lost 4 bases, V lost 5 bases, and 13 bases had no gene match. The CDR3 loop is CASRDSSGAMSYNEQFF. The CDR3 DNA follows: TGCGCCAGCAGGGACTCTAGCGGGGCAATGTCTTACAATGAGCAGTTCTTC.

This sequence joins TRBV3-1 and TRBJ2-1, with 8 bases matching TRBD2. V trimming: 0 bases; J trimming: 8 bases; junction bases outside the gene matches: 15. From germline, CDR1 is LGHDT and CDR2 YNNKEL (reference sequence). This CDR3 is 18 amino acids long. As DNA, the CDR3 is TGTGCCAGCAGCCAAGATAAAACAGCGGGAGAAGGTAGCGATGAGCAGTTCTTC. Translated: CASSQDKTAGEGSDEQFF.

The CDR3 is CASSPWRASRDEQFF. The CDR3, as DNA: TGTGCCAGCAGCCCCTGGCGGGCTAGTCGCGATGAGCAGTTCTTC. The chain is built from TRBV7-2 and TRBJ2-1; weak D call: TRBD2 (5 bases). The CDR3 runs to 15 residues. V dropped 5 bases and J dropped 8 bases, with 19 bases sitting between them. Germline V gives CDR1 SGHTA, CDR2 FQGNSA. Full variable domain (remainder filled in from reference TRBV7-2 and TRBJ2-1): GAGVSQSPSNKVTEKGKDVELRCDPISGHTALYWYRQSLGQGLEFLIYFQGNSAPDKSGLPSDRFSAERTGGSVSTLTIQRTQQEDSAVYLCASSPWRASRDEQFFGPGTRLTVL.

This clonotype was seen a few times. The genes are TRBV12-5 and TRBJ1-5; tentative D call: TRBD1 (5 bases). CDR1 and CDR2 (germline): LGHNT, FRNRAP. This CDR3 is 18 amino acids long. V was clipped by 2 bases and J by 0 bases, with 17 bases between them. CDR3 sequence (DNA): TGTGCTAGTGGTTTGTGGCCCGAAGGGGCCAATAGCAATCAGCCCCAGCATTTT. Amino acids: CASGLWPEGANSNQPQHF.

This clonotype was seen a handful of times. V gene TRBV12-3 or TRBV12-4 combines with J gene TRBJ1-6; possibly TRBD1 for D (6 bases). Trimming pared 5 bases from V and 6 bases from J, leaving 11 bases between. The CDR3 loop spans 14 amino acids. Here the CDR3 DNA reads TGTGCCAGCAGTCAGACAGGACGTAATTCACCCCTCCACTTT. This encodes CASSQTGRNSPLHF.